Reported below is one T cell receptor (beta chain). Its antigen specificity is not known. Germline and junction disagree at one end, which may indicate a read error. CDR1 and CDR2, looked up from the germline V gene, are SGHNT and YENEEA. From the cysteine up to the phenylalanine, the CDR3 has a length of 18 residues. The read is trimmed to its CDR3 DNA, 54 bases read in frame from base 1. The library was built by means of 5' RACE. Sequencer: Illumina HiSeq 2500. A second about 6 to 11 cycle PCR used a sample-barcoded 5' primer and a J-beta primer mix. A unique molecular identifier was introduced onto each TCR beta cDNA molecule by a template-switch 5' adaptor carrying 12 random nucleotides. Each sample yielded at least 3 million CDR3-containing paired-end reads. The Mint cDNA synthesis kit, primed by a TRBC-specific oligonucleotide, was used to synthesize first-strand cDNA from all RNA. After uracil-DNA glycosylase treatment, a first 18-cycle PCR used universal primers M1SS and BC2_uni_R on all cDNA. In the paper's pipeline: For normalization, 1 million high-quality reads, each with a distinct molecular identifier, were randomly selected from each sample. Reads with shared molecular identifiers were discarded instead of being binned into consensus sequences. MiTCR, with a Q25 quality threshold and the strictest error-elimination algorithm, was used for CDR3 identification, clonotype clustering and error correction. A nonparametric unseen species model with Euler transformation was used to estimate a lower bound on total TCR beta diversity. TCRdb trimmed the raw reads at Q25, called clones with MiXCR and kept productive beta chains. A single entry per CDR3 protein holds the most common genes and DNA from its merged rows. None of the V and J calls come from the authors' own analysis; TCRdb made them. A total of approximately 810,000 distinct CDR3 sequences appear in this sample, 29% of them only once. The ten largest clones take up approximately 15% of the sample.

Donors were under 40 systemically healthy Caucasian individuals from Russia aged roughly 6 to 90 years. Around 9.7 milliliters of peripheral blood were collected from each donor into EDTA-treated Vacutainer tubes. Ficoll-Paque density-gradient centrifugation was used to isolate PBMCs, with at least 6 million obtained per sample. Total RNA was extracted from PBMCs with Trizol reagent, with at least 6 micrograms obtained per sample. For every donor, an aliquot of PBMCs went through flow cytometry to measure the percentages of naive CD45RAhigh/CD27high T cells. This specimen comes from a study of blood T cells in healthy people across ages (dated by TCRdb to the mid-2010s). About the investigation overall: Template switching captured roughly one uniquely barcoded TCR beta cDNA molecule per two T cells in model experiments. Age-related changes in TCR beta repertoire diversity were measured in the study by deep sequencing normalized with unique cDNA molecular identifiers. The donors were divided into four age groups: young (average approximately 16 years), middle-aged (roughly 42), aged (approximately 62) and long-lived (around 80). Donors of different ages were randomly distributed across sequencing lanes to avoid experimental bias. Two additional independent replicas of 1 million unique cDNA reads from the same blood draw were analyzed for two donors (one aged 18 to 29 and one aged 80 or older). What the research found in general, with its limitations: Because profiling used bulk unsorted PBMCs, naive and antigen-experienced compartments could not be compared conclusively. Estimates of total diversity based on one million sequenced T cells were considered lower bounds and underestimates. There was a strong correlation between observed TCR beta diversity and the percentage of naive T cells measured by flow cytometry. Because the CMV infection status of the donors was unknown, age-related changes in expanded clonotypes may potentially have been confounded. Compared with the aged group, the long-lived group had more naive CD4+ T cells, fewer expanded clones and increased TCR diversity, a pattern suggesting age selection. As age increased, observed TCR beta diversity per million T cells dropped in a roughly linear way, and a significant reduction was already evident by age about 40.

This receptor was taken from a woman of 80 years or more in good health. The V gene is TRBV11-3 and the J gene is TRBJ2-1; possibly the D gene is TRBD2, per 6 matching bases. The sequenced sample consisted of blood. The sequenced DNA: TGTGCCAGCAGCTTAGCCCCCAGCGCTAGCGCCCCCTACAATGGGCAGTTCTTC. Translated, this is CASSLAPSASAPYNGQFF.